Included here is one T cell receptor beta chain sequence, with context. The data stem from a study of cytomegalovirus exposure and HLA in healthy donors. This CDR3 contains 15 residues. Germline V gene data show CDR1 as SGHDT and CDR2 as YYEEEE. Between the trimmed V and J ends, which lost 4 bases and 2 bases, there was a span of 16 bases. The PCR had 60 Vbeta and 13 Jbeta primers. Clones were sequenced by immunoSEQ multiplex PCR, and TCRdb holds only the in-frame ones, with some missing. This table has roughly 180,000 clones, over 80% appearing once. V usage is TRBV5-6 and J usage is TRBJ2-7, with D perhaps matching TRBD2 (5 bases). This clonotype was sampled from a woman in her forties or fifties in good health and CMV-seropositive. Sequenced sample: PBMCs. The CDR3 loop is CASSPPPTITYEQYF. Written as DNA, the CDR3 is TGTGCCAGCAGCCCCCCACCGACTATAACCTACGAGCAGTACTTC. Full variable domain (outside the CDR3, taken from reference TRBV5-6 and TRBJ2-7): DAGVTQSPTHLIKTRGQQVTLRCSPKSGHDTVSWYQQALGQGPQFIFQYYEEEERQRGNFPDRFSGHQFPNYSSELNVNALLLGDSALYLCASSPPPTITYEQYFGPGTRLTVT.